The entry below gives a single T cell receptor (beta chain) sequence along with its context. The antigen is unknown. The data originate from a study of T cell repertoires in cytomegalovirus infection. The overall study: Use of recently identified HLA-C-restricted and well-studied HLA-B-restricted CMV epitopes was part of the study. TCR beta signatures that were public indicated CMV infection and matching HLA type.

The CDR3 loop spans 17 amino acids. Between the trimmed V and J ends, which lost 5 bases and 0 bases, there was a span of 14 bases. Germline V gene sequence: CDR1 SGHVS, CDR2 FNYEAQ. Study-level findings and limits: HLA-C-restricted CMV clonotypes gave the most frequent clonotype in two of eight donors. The cumulative frequency of public TCR beta families distinguished individuals who carried CMV together with the relevant HLA.

One entry per CDR3 protein, called by TCRdb with MiXCR from the reads. The sample has around 770,000 distinct CDR3 sequences; approximately 32% are singletons. The chain joins TRBV7-6 to TRBJ1-6, with a possible D match to TRBD1 (5 bases). The material was cultured CD8+ T cells from PBMCs, obtained from culture after CMV antigen stimulation. This clonotype was obtained from a human donor in good health (CMV status not recorded). Some clones in this sample may be carry-over from other donors' samples. In DNA form, the CDR3 reads TGTGCCAGCAGCCTCAGACAGAGGAGCTCCTATAATTCACCCCTCCACTTT. Translating gives CASSLRQRSSYNSPLHF.